Listed below are T cell receptor beta chains from one sample, sequenced in a study of T cells in Graves' hyperthyroidism and ophthalmopathy. Using its own MiXCR run on the multiplex PCR reads, TCRdb lists one record per CDR3 protein. The sample includes some 600,000 distinct CDR3 sequences, about 15% seen only once; the top ten take 5% to 7%. The sample consisted of blood. These receptors were obtained from a woman between 25 and 40 years old with Graves' hyperthyroidism that later progressed to Graves' ophthalmopathy. Each CDR3 is given with its conserved first and last residue. D genes are given only for firm matches. Size tells how often a clone was seen (once, few, many) or the class of an expanded clone, and some rows leave it out.

TRBJ1-2,TRBD1,TRBV28,many,CASSIRTGHTNYGYTF,TGTGCCAGCAGTATCCGGACAGGGCACACTAACTATGGCTACACCTTC
TRBJ1-2,.,TRBV29-1,many,CSVEDQRGGIAYGYTF,TGCAGCGTTGAAGATCAAAGGGGAGGAATCGCGTATGGCTACACCTTC
TRBJ1-1,.,TRBV30,many,CAWSRAGTEAFF,TGTGCCTGGAGTCGGGCGGGCACTGAAGCTTTCTTT
TRBJ2-1,.,TRBV12-3/TRBV12-4,many,CACGLGDLVGNEQFF,TGTGCCTGCGGGCTAGGGGATTTGGTGGGCAATGAGCAGTTCTTC
TRBJ2-1,TRBD1,TRBV28,many,CASSLWGTGDNEQFF,TGTGCCAGCAGTTTATGGGGGACAGGGGACAATGAGCAGTTCTTC
TRBJ2-5,TRBD2,TRBV19,many,CASSEGAGGETQYF,TGTGCCAGTAGTGAAGGAGCGGGGGGGGAGACCCAGTACTTC
TRBJ1-5,.,TRBV28,few,CATLVGTPNQPQHF,TGTGCCACCCTCGTAGGGACTCCTAATCAGCCCCAGCATTTT
TRBJ2-7,TRBD1,TRBV12-5,few,CASAQGARSGEQYF,TGTGCTAGTGCCCAGGGGGCGCGGTCCGGCGAGCAGTACTTC
TRBJ2-7,.,TRBV19,many,CASTTEDVTYEQYF,TGTGCCAGTACTACTGAGGACGTTACCTACGAGCAGTACTTC
TRBJ1-5,.,TRBV3-1,many,CASSQVGRNQPQHF,TGTGCCAGCAGCCAAGTAGGCAGAAATCAGCCCCAGCATTTT
TRBJ1-5,TRBD1,TRBV5-5,many,CASSFGQGADQPQHF,TGTGCCAGCAGCTTTGGACAGGGGGCGGATCAGCCCCAGCATTTT
TRBJ1-2,.,TRBV11-3,few,CASSPLGSWGYTF,TGTGCCAGCAGCCCCCTAGGGAGTTGGGGCTACACCTTC
TRBJ2-5,.,TRBV6-5,many,CASSYSNSGGGKTQYF,TGTGCCAGCAGTTACTCGAATTCTGGGGGCGGGAAGACCCAGTACTTC
TRBJ2-7,.,TRBV20-1,.,CSALLPRTGNSYEQYF,TGCAGTGCTCTTCTCCCTAGGACCGGAAACTCCTACGAGCAGTACTTC
TRBJ2-3,.,TRBV7-9,many,CASSFWDGGTDTQYF,TGTGCCAGCAGCTTCTGGGACGGGGGCACAGATACGCAGTATTTT